The T cell receptor (beta chain) described here comes from a study of identical twins. Notes on the study in general: Where beta out-of-frame sequences were concerned, excess twin sharing was weaker. Out-of-frame alpha sequences shared by twins were enriched for low generation probability.

The germline V gene encodes CDR1 MNHEY and CDR2 SMNVEV (reference sequence). This CDR3 has 14 residues. With 5 bases clipped from V and 7 bases from J, the junction kept 10 bases outside the gene matches. A remark on this clonotype: Its antigen is not known.

Template switching created a universal primer site, and the cDNA included unique molecular identifiers. TCRdb independently ran MiXCR on the 5' RACE reads; one entry per CDR3 protein. The profile shows under 1 million distinct CDR3 sequences, over 9% of them singletons. These data also formed part of another study, on yellow fever vaccine responses in identical twins.

Sequencing was done on a sample of PBMCs. V is TRBV27 and J is TRBJ2-5, with 7 positions matching TRBD1. The TCR sequence derives from a young woman in good health. For the CDR3, the DNA is TGTGCCAGCAGTCCCGGGACAGTAGGAGGGACCCAGTACTTC. Translated: CASSPGTVGGTQYF.